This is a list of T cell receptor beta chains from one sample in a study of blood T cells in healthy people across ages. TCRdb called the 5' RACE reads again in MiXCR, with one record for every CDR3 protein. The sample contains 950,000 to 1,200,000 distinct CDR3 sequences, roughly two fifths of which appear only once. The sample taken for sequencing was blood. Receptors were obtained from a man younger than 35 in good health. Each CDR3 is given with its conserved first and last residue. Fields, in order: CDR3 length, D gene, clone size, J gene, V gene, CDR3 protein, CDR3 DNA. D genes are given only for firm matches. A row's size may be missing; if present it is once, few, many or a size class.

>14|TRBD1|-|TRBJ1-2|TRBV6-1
CASSEFTGAYGYTF
TGTGCCAGCAGTGAATTTACAGGGGCCTATGGCTACACCTTC
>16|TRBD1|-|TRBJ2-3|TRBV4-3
CVSSQDSAGGRNTQYF
TGCGTCAGCAGCCAAGATAGCGCAGGGGGCAGGAATACGCAGTATTTT
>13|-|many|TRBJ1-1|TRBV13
CASSFGGTTEAFF
TGTGCCAGCAGCTTCGGAGGGACCACTGAAGCTTTCTTT
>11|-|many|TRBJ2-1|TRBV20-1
CSAAREYEQFF
TGCAGTGCTGCTAGGGAATATGAGCAGTTCTTC
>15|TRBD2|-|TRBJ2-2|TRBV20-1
CSALGLAGTTGELFF
TGCAGTGCTCTCGGACTAGCGGGGACCACCGGGGAGCTGTTTTTT
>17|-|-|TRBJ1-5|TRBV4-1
CASSQDYKQGSNQPQHF
TGCGCCAGCAGCCAAGATTATAAGCAGGGTAGCAATCAGCCCCAGCATTTT
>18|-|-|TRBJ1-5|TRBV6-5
CANSYSGRERYSNQPQHF
TGTGCCAACAGTTACTCCGGCAGGGAGAGGTATAGCAATCAGCCCCAGCATTTT
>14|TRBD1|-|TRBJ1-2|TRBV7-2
CASSNRGRNYGYTF
TGTGCCAGCAGCAACAGGGGCAGGAACTATGGCTACACCTTC
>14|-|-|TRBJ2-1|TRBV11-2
CASSVAGNDNEQFF
TGTGCCAGCAGCGTAGCAGGGAACGACAATGAGCAGTTCTTC
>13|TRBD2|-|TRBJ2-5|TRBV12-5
CASGRAGAETQYF
TGTGCTAGTGGGAGAGCGGGGGCTGAGACCCAGTACTTC
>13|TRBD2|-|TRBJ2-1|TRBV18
CASSTSADNEQFF
TGTGCCAGCTCTACTAGCGCCGACAATGAGCAGTTCTTC
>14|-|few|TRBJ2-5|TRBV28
CASSLFGPSETQYF
TGTGCCAGCAGTTTATTTGGCCCATCGGAGACCCAGTACTTC
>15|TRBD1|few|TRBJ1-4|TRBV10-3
CAISEPTGGNEKLFF
TGTGCCATCAGTGAGCCGACAGGGGGAAATGAAAAACTGTTTTTT
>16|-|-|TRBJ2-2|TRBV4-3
CASSQEGGFLTGELFF
TGCGCCAGCAGCCAAGAAGGGGGTTTCCTCACCGGGGAGCTGTTTTTT
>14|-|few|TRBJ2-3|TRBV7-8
CASSSRDIVDTQYF
TGTGCCAGCAGCTCCCGGGACATCGTGGATACGCAGTATTTT
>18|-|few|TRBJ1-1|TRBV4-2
CASSPNLAGGLQDTEAFF
TGTGCCAGCAGCCCTAATTTGGCGGGGGGCCTACAAGACACTGAAGCTTTCTTT
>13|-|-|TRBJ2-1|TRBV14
CASSQGPYSEQFF
TGTGCCAGCAGCCAGGGACCCTACAGTGAGCAGTTCTTC
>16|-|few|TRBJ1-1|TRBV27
CASSLLGRALNTEAFF
TGTGCCAGCAGTTTACTGGGCAGGGCGCTGAACACTGAAGCTTTCTTT
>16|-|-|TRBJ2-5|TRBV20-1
CSALLLGPHLRETQYF
TGCAGTGCCCTCCTTCTTGGACCGCATCTAAGAGAGACCCAGTACTTC
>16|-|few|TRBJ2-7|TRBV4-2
CASSQEVGGPGYEQYF
TGTGCCAGCAGCCAAGAGGTAGGCGGGCCGGGCTACGAGCAGTACTTC
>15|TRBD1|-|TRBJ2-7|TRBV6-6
CASSPGQAISYEQYF
TGTGCCAGCAGTCCGGGACAGGCGATTTCCTACGAGCAGTACTTC
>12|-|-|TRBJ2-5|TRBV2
CASEGGKETQYF
TGTGCCTCTGAAGGGGGGAAAGAGACCCAGTACTTC
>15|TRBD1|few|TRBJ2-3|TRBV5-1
CASSLGQGAKDTQYF
TGCGCCAGCAGCTTGGGGCAGGGGGCTAAAGATACGCAGTATTTT
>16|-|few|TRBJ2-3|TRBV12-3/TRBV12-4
CASSQTTPARRDTQYF
TGTGCCAGCAGCCAGACTACTCCCGCTAGGAGGGATACGCAGTATTTT
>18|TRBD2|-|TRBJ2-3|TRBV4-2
CASSQVTLELAGTDTQYF
TGTGCCAGCAGCCAAGTAACGCTGGAACTAGCGGGCACAGATACGCAGTATTTT
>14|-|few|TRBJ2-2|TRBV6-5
CASSPGLLTGELFF
TGTGCCAGCAGTCCGGGACTTCTCACCGGGGAGCTGTTTTTT
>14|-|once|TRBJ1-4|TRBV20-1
CSAVRPSANEKLFF
TGCAGTGCTGTAAGACCCTCGGCTAATGAAAAACTGTTTTTT
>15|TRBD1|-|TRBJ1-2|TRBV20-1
CSASATRDRVYGYTF
TGCAGTGCTAGTGCTACTCGGGACAGGGTCTACGGCTACACCTTC
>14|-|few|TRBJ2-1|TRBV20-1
CSARDQGLAYEQFF
TGCAGTGCTAGAGATCAGGGTCTAGCGTATGAGCAGTTCTTC
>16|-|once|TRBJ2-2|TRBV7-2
CASSLFRGTPTGELFF
TGTGCCAGCAGCTTATTTCGGGGGACCCCCACCGGGGAGCTGTTTTTT
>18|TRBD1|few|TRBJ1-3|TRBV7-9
CASSPLPGGPSGENTIYF
TGTGCCAGCAGCCCACTGCCAGGGGGGCCATCTGGCGAAAACACCATATATTTT
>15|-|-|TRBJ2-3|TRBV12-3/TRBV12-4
CASSLSGGPYDTQYF
TGTGCCAGCAGTTTGTCCGGAGGACCCTACGATACGCAGTATTTT
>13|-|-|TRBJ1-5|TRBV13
CASFGDSNQPQHF
TGTGCCAGCTTCGGGGATAGCAATCAGCCCCAGCATTTT
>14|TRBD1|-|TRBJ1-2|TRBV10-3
CAISDPGQGDGYTF
TGTGCCATCAGTGACCCCGGACAGGGGGATGGCTACACCTTC
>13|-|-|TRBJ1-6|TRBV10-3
CAISEYWNSPPHF
TGTGCCATCAGTGAGTACTGGAATTCACCCCCCCACTTT
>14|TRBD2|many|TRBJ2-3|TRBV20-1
CSTWAGGATDTQYF
TGCAGTACCTGGGCCGGGGGGGCCACAGATACGCAGTATTTT
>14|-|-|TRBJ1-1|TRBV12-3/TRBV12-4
CASSPGGQPLGAFF
TGTGCCAGCAGTCCCGGGGGGCAGCCCTTGGGGGCTTTCTTT
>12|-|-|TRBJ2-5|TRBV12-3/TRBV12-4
CASSSTGFKQYF
TGTGCCAGCAGTTCAACAGGGTTCAAGCAGTACTTC
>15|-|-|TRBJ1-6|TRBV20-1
CSARPGQYDNSPLHF
TGCAGTGCTAGGCCCGGACAGTACGATAATTCACCCCTCCACTTT
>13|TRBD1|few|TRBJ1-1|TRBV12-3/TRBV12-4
CASRDRGNTEAFF
TGTGCCAGCCGGGACAGGGGGAACACTGAAGCTTTCTTT
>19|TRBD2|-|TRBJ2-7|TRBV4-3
CASSQDFSSAGGLHNEQYF
TGCGCCAGCAGCCAAGACTTTTCTTCGGCGGGGGGGTTACACAATGAGCAGTACTTC
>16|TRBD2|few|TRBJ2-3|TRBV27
CASSLPGLAGTDTQYF
TGTGCCAGCAGTTTACCAGGACTAGCGGGGACAGATACGCAGTATTTT